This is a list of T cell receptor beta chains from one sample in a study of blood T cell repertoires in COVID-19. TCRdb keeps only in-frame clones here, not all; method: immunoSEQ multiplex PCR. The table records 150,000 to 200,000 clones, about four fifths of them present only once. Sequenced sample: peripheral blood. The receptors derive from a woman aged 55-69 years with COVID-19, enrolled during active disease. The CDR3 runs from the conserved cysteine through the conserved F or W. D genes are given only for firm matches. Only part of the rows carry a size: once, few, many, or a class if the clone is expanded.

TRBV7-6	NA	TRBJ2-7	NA	TGTGCCAGCTCCGACAGGTTGGTGGGGGAGCAGTACTTC	CASSDRLVGEQYF
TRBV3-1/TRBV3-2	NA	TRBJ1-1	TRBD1	TGTGCCAGCAGCCACTACTCCGGGACAGGGGGCGCGGGTACTGAAGCTTTCTTT	CASSHYSGTGGAGTEAFF
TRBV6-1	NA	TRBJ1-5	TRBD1	TGTGCCAGCAGTGCCGGTACAGGGGGCGTCGGAGCCTTGAAATTGCCCCAGCATTTT	CASSAGTGGVGALKLPQHF
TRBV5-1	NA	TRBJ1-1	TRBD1	TGCGCCAGCAGCTACACCGGGACAGGGAACACTGAAGCTTTCTTT	CASSYTGTGNTEAFF
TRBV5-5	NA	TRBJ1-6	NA	TGTGCCAGCAGCTTGGTCAAGGGACTAGGCTCACCCCTCCACTTT	CASSLVKGLGSPLHF
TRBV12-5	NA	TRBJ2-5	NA	TGTGCTAGTGGTTCACCCGGGATAGAGACCCAGTACTTC	CASGSPGIETQYF
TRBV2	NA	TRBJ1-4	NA	TGTGCCAGCAGTGAGGAACAGGCGCTAAATGAAAAACTGTTTTTT	CASSEEQALNEKLFF
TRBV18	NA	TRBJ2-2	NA	TGTGCCAACCCTACTCTTGGCACCGGGGAGCTGTTTTTT	CANPTLGTGELFF
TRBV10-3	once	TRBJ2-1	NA	TGTGCCCCTCACCATCACCCGGGCTCCTACAATGAGCAGTTCTTC	CAPHHHPGSYNEQFF
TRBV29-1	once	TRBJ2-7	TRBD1	TGCAGCGTCGGACAGGGGATCTCCTACGAGCAGTACTTC	CSVGQGISYEQYF
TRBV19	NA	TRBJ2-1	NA	TGTGCCAGTCGGAACCGGGGCTCCTACAATGAGCAGTTCTTC	CASRNRGSYNEQFF
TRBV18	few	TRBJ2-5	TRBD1	TGTGCCAGCTCAACGAGGGGGACAGGGGTTATTGAGACCCAGTACTTC	CASSTRGTGVIETQYF
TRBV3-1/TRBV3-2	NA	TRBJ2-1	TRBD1	TGTGCCAGCAGCCGTGGGACAGGAAGAACCAATGAGCAGTTCTTC	CASSRGTGRTNEQFF
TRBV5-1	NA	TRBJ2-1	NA	TGCGCCAGCAGCTTGGCGTACGGGATGAATGAGCAGTTCTTC	CASSLAYGMNEQFF
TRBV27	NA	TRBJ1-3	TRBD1	TGTGCCAGCAGTTTAGGGACAGCTGGAAACACCATATATTTT	CASSLGTAGNTIYF
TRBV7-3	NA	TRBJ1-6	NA	TGTGCCAGCAGCGAACAAGGGGGTAGCTCACCCCTCCACTTT	CASSEQGGSSPLHF
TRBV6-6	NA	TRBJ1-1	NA	TGTGCCGTCGCGCGGGGGGGGAGCACTGAAGCTTTCTTT	CAVARGGSTEAFF
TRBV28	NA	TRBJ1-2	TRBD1	TGTGCCAGCAGTCCGCCGGGCAGGGGGGTCTACGGCTACACCTTC	CASSPPGRGVYGYTF
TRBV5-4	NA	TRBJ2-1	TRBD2	TGTGCCAGCAGCCGAGGAGCGAGCGGGAGGGCGAGCTCCTACAATGAGCAGTTCTTC	CASSRGASGRASSYNEQFF
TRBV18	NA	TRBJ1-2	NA	TGTGCCAGCTCACCATCCGGGGACACCGCTAACTATGGCTACACCTTC	CASSPSGDTANYGYTF
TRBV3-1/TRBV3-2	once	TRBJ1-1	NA	TGTGCCAGCAGCCATAGGAGGGAAACTGAAGCTTTCTTT	CASSHRRETEAFF
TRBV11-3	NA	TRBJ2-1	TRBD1	TGTGCCAGCAGCTTTCAGGGGGCCTACAATGAGCAGTTCTTC	CASSFQGAYNEQFF
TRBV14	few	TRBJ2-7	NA	TGTGCCAGCAGCCAAGAGGCATTCGGCGGTCCTATGGAGCAGTACTTC	CASSQEAFGGPMEQYF
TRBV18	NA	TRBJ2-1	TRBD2	TGTGCCAGCTCACAGCTAGCGGGGGAAGACAATGAGCAGTTCTTC	CASSQLAGEDNEQFF
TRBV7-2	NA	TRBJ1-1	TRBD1	TGTGCCAGCAGCCCGACAGGGTCTTGGGGGTGGACTGAAGCTTTCTTT	CASSPTGSWGWTEAFF
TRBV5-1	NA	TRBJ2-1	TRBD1	TGCGCCAGCAGCTGGGACAGGGTAAATGAGCAGTTCTTC	CASSWDRVNEQFF
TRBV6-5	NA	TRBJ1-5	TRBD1	TGTGCCAGCAACCCAGGGGGGAATCAGCCCCAGCATTTT	CASNPGGNQPQHF
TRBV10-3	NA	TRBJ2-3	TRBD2	TGTGCCATCAGTGGGGGGACTACCACAGATACGCAGTATTTT	CAISGGTTTDTQYF
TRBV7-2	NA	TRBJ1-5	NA	TGTGCCAGCAGCTTAGTCGGGGGAAGGAGCAATCAGCCCCAGCATTTT	CASSLVGGRSNQPQHF
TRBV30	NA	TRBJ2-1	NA	TGTGCCTGGAGTGTACGTAGCGTCTCCTACAATGAGCAGTTCTTC	CAWSVRSVSYNEQFF
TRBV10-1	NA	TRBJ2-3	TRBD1	TGCGCCAGCCGCTCCCGGGACAGGGAGATCCAAAACACAGATACGCAGTATTTT	CASRSRDREIQNTDTQYF
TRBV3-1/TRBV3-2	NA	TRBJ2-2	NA	TGTGCCAGCAGTTGGGGGGTTCAAAACACCGGGGAGCTGTTTTTT	CASSWGVQNTGELFF
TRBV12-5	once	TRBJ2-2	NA	TGTGCTAGTGGTACGGGGATCACCGGGGAGCTGTTTTTT	CASGTGITGELFF
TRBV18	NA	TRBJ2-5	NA	TGTGCCAGCTCACGACAGGAGCAAGAGACCCAGTACTTC	CASSRQEQETQYF
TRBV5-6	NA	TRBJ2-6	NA	TGTGCCAGCAGCTCTCCTGGGGCCAACGTCCTGACTTTC	CASSSPGANVLTF
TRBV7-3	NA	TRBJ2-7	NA	TGTGCCAGCAGCCCGACGACCCAGGGTGGCGAGCAGTACTTC	CASSPTTQGGEQYF
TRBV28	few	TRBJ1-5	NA	TGTGCCACCTCGAACAGCCTGAATCAGCCCCAGCATTTT	CATSNSLNQPQHF